This T cell receptor beta chain emerged from a study of patients and donors after allogeneic stem cell transplantation. Using its own MiXCR run on the RT-PCR reads, TCRdb lists one record per CDR3 protein. The sample lists fewer than 500,000 distinct CDR3 sequences; around 15% were seen once. Trimming stripped 5 bases from V and 5 bases from J, with 16 bases between. The germline CDR1 and CDR2 sequences are SGHRS and YFSETQ. This CDR3 region has 14 residues. A single count supports this clonotype. The specimen was blood, either unsorted or a sorted T cell fraction (not recorded which). This chain joins TRBV5-1 and TRBJ2-5; possibly TRBD1 for D (5 bases). This receptor was identified in a human donor who was either an allogeneic HSCT recipient or a stem cell or donor lymphocyte infusion donor (not recorded which). It is not recorded whose cells these are; they may come from a transplant donor. CDR3 protein: CASRSVQGGETQYF. The CDR3 coding sequence is TGCGCCAGCAGATCCGTCCAGGGTGGCGAGACCCAGTACTTC. The full variable domain, in which reference TRBV5-1 and TRBJ2-5 provide the parts outside the CDR3, is KAGVTQTPRYLIKTRGQQVTLSCSPISGHRSVSWYQQTPGQGLQFLFEYFSETQRNKGNFPGRFSGRQFSNSRSEMNVSTLELGDSALYLCASRSVQGGETQYFGPGTRLLVL.